A single sample is the source of the 26 T cell receptor beta chains below, sequenced in a study of Ad26.COV2.S vaccination and SARS-CoV-2 variants. TCRdb's table, derived via immunoSEQ multiplex PCR, lists solely in-frame clones and lacks some. The sample consists of about 350,000 clones, roughly 90% of them appearing once. Treatment in this sample: some 20 received Ad26.COV2.S at low or high dose, single or two shots; 5 received placebo; per-sample allocation not given. Day 63 after the first injection of vaccine or placebo was the sampling time. Sequences were derived from peripheral blood, sampled in a trial of Ad26.COV2.S vaccine versus placebo. The receptors were sampled from a person aged 18-65 years who received the Ad26.COV2.S COVID-19 vaccine or a placebo.

V usage is TRBV19 and J usage is TRBJ2-3; 14 nucleotides match TRBD2. The CDR3 consists of 16 residues. Germline V gene sequence: CDR1 LNHDA, CDR2 SQIVND (reference sequence). With V trimmed by 5 bases and J by 6 bases, 7 bases remained unmatched. The CDR3 DNA reads TGTGCCAGTAGTCCCTCCGGGACTAGCGGGAGTGATACGCAGTATTTT. Translated: CASSPSGTSGSDTQYF. Using reference TRBV19 and TRBJ2-3 for the parts outside the CDR3, the full variable domain is DGGITQSPKYLFRKEGQNVTLSCEQNLNHDAMYWYRQDPGQGLRLIYYSQIVNDFQKGDIAEGYSVSREKKESFPLTVTSAQKNPTAFYLCASSPSGTSGSDTQYFGPGTRLTVL.

The J gene is TRBJ1-2, the V gene TRBV20-1; no firm D call. The CDR3 contains 11 residues. Germline CDR1 reads DFQATT; CDR2 reads SNEGSKA (reference sequence). CDR3 coding DNA: TGCAGCGCACCTATGGGGTATGGCTACACCTTC. It translates to CSAPMGYGYTF.

The rearrangement joins TRBV3-1 (or the pseudogene TRBV3-2) to TRBJ1-6; D might be TRBD1 (5 bases). Germline values: CDR1 LGHDT, CDR2 YNNKEL (reference sequence). Trimming shortened V by 3 bases and J by 4 bases, and 10 bases separated the two germline ends. The CDR3 sequence is 15 residues long. The CDR3 region has the DNA TGTGCCAGCAGCCAGGGGGAAGTGTATAATTCACCCCTCCACTTT. Amino acids: CASSQGEVYNSPLHF.

The sample holds one count of this clone. J is TRBJ2-1 and V is TRBV6-2 or TRBV6-3; tentative D call: TRBD1 (6 bases). The CDR3 extends over 17 amino acids. Between the trimmed V and J ends, which lost 5 bases and 2 bases, there was a span of 19 bases. The germline V gene encodes CDR1 MNHEY and CDR2 SVGEGT. The CDR3 reads CASSPYKIRGTYNEQFF. The CDR3 region has the DNA TGTGCCAGCAGTCCCTATAAAATAAGGGGGACCTACAATGAGCAGTTCTTC.

The V gene is TRBV11-2, the J gene TRBJ2-6; D is unresolved. CDR1 SGHAT and CDR2 FQNNGV come from the germline V gene. V lost 5 bases and J lost 0, with 8 bases in between. This CDR3 spans 15 amino acids. CDR3 in amino acids: CASSPRSSGANVLTF. CDR3 in DNA: TGTGCCAGCAGCCCTCGGAGCTCTGGGGCCAACGTCCTGACTTTC.

This chain connects TRBV7-2 to TRBJ2-5, with TRBD1 matching 12 bases. Germline assignment: CDR1 SGHTA and CDR2 FQGNSA. V trimming: 1 base; J trimming: 7 bases; junction bases outside the gene matches: 7. This CDR3 is built from 16 residues. CDR3 sequence (DNA): TGTGCCAGCAGCTTAGGAGGGACAGGGGGCTTGGGGACCCAGTACTTC. Translated, it gives CASSLGGTGGLGTQYF.

J is TRBJ1-2 and V is TRBV7-8; D is perhaps TRBD1 (5 bases). The V gene's germline CDR1 is SGHVS and CDR2 FQNEAQ. The CDR3 contains 13 residues. V was pared by 5 bases and J by 8 bases, with 15 bases between. The CDR3 is CASSRGTDRGYTF. The CDR3 DNA follows: TGTGCCAGCAGCCGAGGGACGGACCGGGGCTACACCTTC. Supplemented by reference TRBV7-8 and TRBJ1-2, the full variable domain reads GAGVSQSPRYKVAKRGQDVALRCDPISGHVSLFWYQQALGQGPEFLTYFQNEAQLDKSGLPSDRFFAERPEGSVSTLKIQRTQQEDSAVYLCASSRGTDRGYTFGSGTRLTVV.

Only a few counts were recorded for this clone. The chain couples TRBV10-3 to TRBJ1-2; D possibly corresponds to TRBD1 (6 bases). This CDR3 region has 17 residues. Germline values: CDR1 ENHRY, CDR2 SYGVKD. Deletions cut 10 bases from V and 7 bases from J, with 31 bases between. CDR3 DNA: TGTGCCAGCGGAGGTGTGTTCTGGACAGAACTACCTGGTGGCTACACCTTC. This gives the protein CASGGVFWTELPGGYTF.

This clone was picked up a small number of times. The chain recombines TRBV12-3 or TRBV12-4 with TRBJ1-6; weak D call: TRBD1 (6 bases). V was pared by 8 bases and J by 8 bases, with 10 bases between. The CDR3 covers 12 residues. The CDR3 spells CASRGADSPLHF. The CDR3 DNA reads TGTGCCAGCCGGGGGGCAGATTCACCCCTCCACTTT.

This chain joins TRBV5-6 and TRBJ1-2; no firm D call. The CDR3 has 12 residues. Germline CDR1 is SGHDT and CDR2 is YYEEEE. With 5 bases removed from V and 1 base from J, the gap between germline ends came to 6 bases. CDR3 sequence (DNA): TGTGCCAGCAGTAGTCTTAACTATGGCTACACCTTC. Its translation is CASSSLNYGYTF.

The chain uses TRBV7-2 and TRBJ2-7; 9 bases are a match to TRBD2. CDR3 length: 15 amino acids. The J segment lost 6 bases and the V segment lost 4 bases, leaving 10 bases of the junction unmatched. Per the germline V gene, CDR1 is SGHTA and CDR2 is FQGNSA. The CDR3 DNA follows: TGTGCCAGCAGCTACGAGGGGACTAGCCTCTTCGAGCAGTACTTC. This gives the protein CASSYEGTSLFEQYF.

This chain links TRBV6-6 with TRBJ2-2; D is unclear. The germline V and J ends were trimmed by 6 bases and 3 bases, with 11 bases remaining between them. CDR3 length equals 14 residues. Looked up from germline, CDR1 is MNHNY and CDR2 is SVGAGI (reference sequence). DNA of the CDR3: TGTGCCAGCAGGGATGGGTCACACACCGGGGAGCTGTTTTTT. It yields the protein CASRDGSHTGELFF.

This clone occurred once. This chain connects TRBV7-9 to TRBJ2-6; 8 bases are shared with TRBD1. The CDR3 consists of 15 residues. The V segment lost 1 base and the J segment 11 bases; nucleotides outside the gene matches: 7. Germline CDR1 and CDR2: SEHNR and FQNEAQ (reference sequence). The CDR3 is CASSLGGQGSDVLTF. The CDR3 bases are TGTGCCAGCAGCTTAGGCGGACAGGGTTCCGACGTCCTGACTTTC.

This clone turned up a few times. This chain links TRBV6-6 with TRBJ2-1; 7 nucleotides line up with TRBD2. This CDR3 region has 14 residues. Germline lookup yields CDR1 MNHNY and CDR2 SVGAGI (reference sequence). V was clipped by 5 bases and J by 6 bases; unmatched bases: 7. The CDR3 reads CASSARVAGNEQFF. In DNA, the CDR3 is TGTGCCAGCAGTGCACGGGTAGCGGGCAATGAGCAGTTCTTC.

The chain employs TRBV29-1 and TRBJ1-1; D unclear. Germline CDR1 is SQVTM and CDR2 is ANQGSEA. There are 13 residues in the CDR3. V was pared by 3 bases and J by 1 base, with 9 bases between. CDR3 amino acids: CSVDERANTEAFF. The CDR3 nucleotides read TGCAGCGTTGATGAGCGGGCGAACACTGAAGCTTTCTTT.

This sequence joins TRBV11-1 and TRBJ1-5, with D tentatively TRBD1 (5 bases). V was pared by 0 bases and J by 6 bases, with 12 bases between. This CDR3 has 15 residues. CDR1 SGHAT and CDR2 FQDESV come from the germline V gene (reference sequence). CDR3 nucleotides: TGTGCCAGCAGCTTAGCGGGGCAGATTCGTCAGCCCCAGCATTTT. It specifies CASSLAGQIRQPQHF. Full variable domain (remainder filled in from reference TRBV11-1 and TRBJ1-5): EAEVAQSPRYKITEKSQAVAFWCDPISGHATLYWYRQILGQGPELLVQFQDESVVDDSQLPKDRFSAERLKGVDSTLKIQPAELGDSAMYLCASSLAGQIRQPQHFGDGTRLSIL.

This clone was counted a single time. V and J are TRBV5-1 and TRBJ1-3; unclear D gene. Germline V gives CDR1 SGHRS, CDR2 YFSETQ. The V gene lost 4 bases and the J gene lost 0 bases, with 14 bases spanning the gap. CDR3 length: 16 residues. CDR3 amino acids: CASSDGSGGSGNTIYF. CDR3 bases: TGCGCCAGCAGCGATGGCTCGGGTGGCTCTGGAAACACCATATATTTT.

The sample holds one count of this clone. The genes are TRBV28 and TRBJ1-2; D is unclear. Germline V gene data show CDR1 as MDHEN and CDR2 as SYDVKM. This CDR3 has 13 amino acids. V lost 10 bases to trimming and J lost 4 bases, with 16 bases between them. The chain's CDR3 is CATQRIFFYGYTF. In DNA, the CDR3 is TGTGCCACCCAACGGATCTTCTTCTATGGCTACACCTTC.

This clone was counted a few times. This chain links TRBV28 with TRBJ2-7; D not certain. Trimming took 3 bases from V and 7 from J, leaving 25 bases between them. CDR3 length: 17 residues. Germline-derived CDR1 and CDR2 are MDHEN and SYDVKM. As DNA, the CDR3 is TGTGCCAGCAGTTTCCCTATAGGCGGCAGACCCATTGAGGAGCAGTACTTC. Its protein is CASSFPIGGRPIEEQYF. The full variable domain, rest sourced from reference TRBV28 and TRBJ2-7, is DVKVTQSSRYLVKRTGEKVFLECVQDMDHENMFWYRQDPGLGLRLIYFSYDVKMKEKGDIPEGYSVSREKKERFSLILESASTNQTSMYLCASSFPIGGRPIEEQYFGPGTRLTVT.

Regarding this clone: The same CDR3 arises from other DNA sequences in this sample as well. The chain recombines TRBV28 with TRBJ2-7; no clear D gene. Germline CDR1 is MDHEN and CDR2 is SYDVKM. CDR3 length equals 11 residues. V was trimmed by 5 bases and J by 2 bases, leaving 4 bases between them. The CDR3 sequence: CASSQTYEQYF. CDR3 in DNA: TGTGCCAGCAGTCAGACCTACGAGCAGTACTTC.

The CDR3 nucleotides read TGCGCCAGCAGCTGGGACAGTAATAATTCACCCCTCCACTTT. Translating gives CASSWDSNNSPLHF. The rearrangement links TRBV4-1 to TRBJ1-6; 7 bases line up with TRBD1. The CDR3 consists of 14 residues. Germline CDR1 reads MGHRA; CDR2 reads YSYEKL. With 5 bases clipped from V and 5 bases from J, the junction kept 3 bases outside the gene matches.

This clone was picked up a small number of times. The CDR3 sequence: CASSWGQGRVSPLHF. In nucleotides, the CDR3 is TGTGCCAGCAGTTGGGGACAGGGGAGAGTTTCACCCCTCCACTTT. The V and J genes are TRBV28 and TRBJ1-6; 10 nucleotides agree with TRBD1. The trim removed 4 bases at V and 9 bases at J, leaving 6 bases unmatched. The CDR3 length is 15 residues. Germline V gene lookup returns CDR1 MDHEN and CDR2 SYDVKM.

V gene TRBV19 combines with J gene TRBJ1-2, with D unclear. The V gene's germline CDR1 is LNHDA and CDR2 SQIVND (reference sequence). Trimming took 0 bases from V and 8 from J, leaving 16 bases between them. The CDR3 is 15 amino acids. The CDR3, as DNA: TGTGCCAGTAGTATAGATCTTGGAGGGCGTCGGGGCTACACCTTC. It codes for CASSIDLGGRRGYTF.

The chain carries TRBV5-1 and TRBJ1-3; weak D call: TRBD1 (5 bases). Trimming removed 1 base at V and 4 bases at J, with 12 bases between. Germline assignment: CDR1 SGHRS and CDR2 YFSETQ. The CDR3 has 15 amino acids. CDR3 nucleotide sequence: TGCGCCAGCAGCTTGAGGCAGGGAGGCGGAAACACCATATATTTT. This encodes CASSLRQGGGNTIYF. The whole variable domain, remainder taken from reference TRBV5-1 and TRBJ1-3, is KAGVTQTPRYLIKTRGQQVTLSCSPISGHRSVSWYQQTPGQGLQFLFEYFSETQRNKGNFPGRFSGRQFSNSRSEMNVSTLELGDSALYLCASSLRQGGGNTIYFGEGSWLTVV.

This clone was counted between two and nine times. This chain connects TRBV7-9 to TRBJ2-4, with D perhaps TRBD1 or TRBD2 (6 bases each). V lost 5 bases, J lost 6 bases, and 20 bases lay in between. Germline V lookup: CDR1 SEHNR, CDR2 FQNEAQ (reference sequence). This CDR3 region has 16 residues. Here the CDR3 reads CASSRQVSGGGNIQYF. CDR3 bases: TGTGCCAGCAGCCGACAGGTTTCTGGGGGAGGAAACATTCAGTACTTC.

This chain uses TRBV27 with TRBJ1-1; D remains unclear. Germline V gene lookup returns CDR1 MNHEY and CDR2 SMNVEV (reference sequence). This CDR3 spans 15 amino acids. V was clipped by 0 bases and J by 3 bases, with 11 bases between them. This chain's CDR3 is CASSLSTSRDTEAFF. The CDR3 DNA sequence: TGTGCCAGCAGTTTATCGACTTCTAGGGACACTGAAGCTTTCTTT.